The source of this T cell receptor beta chain is a study of CD8 T cells in Susac syndrome. Trimming shortened V by 3 bases and J by 3 bases, and 14 bases separated the two germline ends. From germline, CDR1 is LGHNA and CDR2 YSLEER. This CDR3 spans 16 amino acids. CD8+ and CD4+ T cells circulating in blood were sequenced for TCR beta. The multiple sclerosis controls were treatment-naive patients with relapsing-remitting disease that was stable or active. While CD8+ and CD4+ T cells were isolated negatively, TEMRA cells were enriched by FACS. The RNA input was roughly 0.45 to 1 ug, and it was reverse transcribed with random hexamers. A multiplex approach, immunoSEQ multiplex PCR, amplified TCR beta CDR3 across 54 Vbeta and 13 Jbeta. TCRdb recomputed calls from the immunoSEQ multiplex PCR reads with MiXCR, one row per CDR3 protein. The sample has about 200,000 distinct CDR3 sequences, approximately 90% seen once.

V and J are TRBV4-3 and TRBJ2-2; weak D call: TRBD1 (6 bases). This receptor was identified in a human donor with multiple sclerosis. The sequenced sample consisted of CD8+ T cells from PBMCs. In DNA, the CDR3 is TGCGCCAGCAGCCACGTAAGGGGGTCGGACACCGGGGAGCTGTTTTTT. Residues: CASSHVRGSDTGELFF.